Listed here are 5 T cell receptor beta chains from one sample, sequenced in a study of brain T cells in children with intractable seizures. Profiling relied on immunoSEQ multiplex PCR, and the TCRdb table lists in-frame clones only, not all of them. In the table there are 70,000 to 85,000 clones, about 90% of which are singletons. The source material was peripheral blood, sampled at surgery. The receptors originated from a girl aged 2 to 10 with Rasmussen encephalitis and intractable seizures.

The chain has TRBV2 and TRBJ1-6; 7 bases fit TRBD1. The CDR3 covers 14 residues. Trimming cost V 4 bases and J 7 bases; bases outside gene matches: 4. Germline CDR1 is SNHLY and CDR2 is FYNNEI. The CDR3 region is CASSAGQMNSPLHF. CDR3 coding DNA: TGTGCCAGCAGTGCGGGACAGATGAATTCACCCCTCCACTTT. Full variable domain (missing parts from reference TRBV2 and TRBJ1-6): EPEVTQTPSHQVTQMGQEVILRCVPISNHLYFYWYRQILGQKVEFLVSFYNNEISEKSEIFDDQFSVERPDGSNFTLKIRSTKLEDSAMYFCASSAGQMNSPLHFGNGTRLTVT.

The chain combines TRBV29-1 with TRBJ2-1; weak D call: TRBD2 (5 bases). The CDR3 consists of 15 residues. Germline V gene data show CDR1 as SQVTM and CDR2 as ANQGSEA. The ends were cut back, 0 bases at V and 2 bases at J, with 11 bases in the middle. CDR3 in amino acids: CSVEDNLATYNEQFF. The DNA for the CDR3 is TGCAGCGTTGAAGATAACCTAGCCACCTACAATGAGCAGTTCTTC.

The chain couples TRBV6-4 to TRBJ2-5; a possible D gene is TRBD2 (5 bases). The V end was cut by 2 bases, the J end by 2 bases, with 15 bases between. From germline, CDR1 is MRHNA and CDR2 SNTAGT. CDR3 size: 16 residues. DNA for the CDR3: TGTGCCAGCAGTGACGTATCGGGGAAACGACAAGAGACCCAGTACTTC. The encoded protein is CASSDVSGKRQETQYF.

The V and J genes are TRBV10-3 and TRBJ2-7; D might be TRBD1 (5 bases). CDR3 size: 13 residues. Germline V CDR1 and CDR2: ENHRY, SYGVKD. V lost 3 bases and J 2 bases, leaving 8 bases between the germline ends. CDR3 sequence: CAISDRVTYEQYF. The CDR3 nucleotides read TGTGCCATCAGTGACAGGGTAACCTACGAGCAGTACTTC.

The V and J genes are TRBV18 and TRBJ1-1; TRBD1 aligns across 7 bases. The CDR3 consists of 15 residues. The junction had 5 bases not matched to a gene; V was cut back by 3 bases and J by 1 base. The V gene's germline CDR1 is KGHSH and CDR2 LQKENI. As DNA, the CDR3 is TGTGCCAGCTCACCCGACAGGGTCAGGAACACTGAAGCTTTCTTT. This gives the protein CASSPDRVRNTEAFF. The full variable domain, completed using reference TRBV18 and TRBJ1-1, is NAGVMQNPRHLVRRRGQEARLRCSPMKGHSHVYWYRQLPEEGLKFMVYLQKENIIDESGMPKERFSAEFPKEGPSILRIQQVVRGDSAAYFCASSPDRVRNTEAFFGQGTRLTVV.